The T cell receptor (beta chain) under discussion was sequenced for a study of blood T cell repertoires in COVID-19. Germline-derived CDR1 and CDR2 are MDHEN and SYDVKM. The trim removed 4 bases at V and 4 bases at J, leaving 2 bases unmatched. The CDR3 is made up of 13 amino acids. Some clones are missing from TCRdb's copy, which holds only in-frame ones; the method was immunoSEQ multiplex PCR. The data hold under 40,000 clones, with about nine tenths observed a single time. The gene calls are TRBV28 and TRBJ2-7, with 9 nucleotides matching TRBD1. The sample consisted of peripheral blood. This receptor was taken from an elderly man with active COVID-19. The CDR3 protein is CASSSGQGYEQYF. The CDR3 nucleotides are TGTGCCAGCAGTTCCGGACAGGGGTACGAGCAGTACTTC.